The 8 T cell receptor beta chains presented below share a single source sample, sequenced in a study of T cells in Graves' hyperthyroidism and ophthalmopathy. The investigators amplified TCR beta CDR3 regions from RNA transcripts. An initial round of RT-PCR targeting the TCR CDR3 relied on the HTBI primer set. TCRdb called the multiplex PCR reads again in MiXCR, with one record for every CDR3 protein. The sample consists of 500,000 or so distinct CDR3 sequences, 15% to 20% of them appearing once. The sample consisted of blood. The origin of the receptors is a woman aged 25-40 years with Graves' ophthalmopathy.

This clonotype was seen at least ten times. The CDR3 protein is CASNSGGPSGANVLTF. The CDR3, as DNA: TGTGCCAGCAACTCGGGGGGCCCCTCTGGGGCCAACGTCCTGACTTTC. The rearrangement joins TRBV5-6 to TRBJ2-6; a possible D gene is TRBD2 (7 bases). This CDR3 has 16 residues. Germline lookup yields CDR1 SGHDT and CDR2 YYEEEE. Between the trimmed V and J ends, which lost 6 bases and 0 bases, there was a span of 13 bases.

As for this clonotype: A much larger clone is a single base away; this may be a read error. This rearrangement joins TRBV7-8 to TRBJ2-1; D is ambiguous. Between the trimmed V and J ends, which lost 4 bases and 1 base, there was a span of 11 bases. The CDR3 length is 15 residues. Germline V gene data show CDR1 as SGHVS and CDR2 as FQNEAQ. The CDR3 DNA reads TGTGCCAGCAGCTCATATCTAGAGTCCTACAATGAGCAGTTCTTC. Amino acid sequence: CASSSYLESYNEQFF. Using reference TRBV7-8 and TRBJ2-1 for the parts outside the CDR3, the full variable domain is GAGVSQSPRYKVAKRGQDVALRCDPISGHVSLFWYQQALGQGPEFLTYFQNEAQLDKSGLPSDRFFAERPEGSVSTLKIQRTQQEDSAVYLCASSSYLESYNEQFFGPGTRLTVL.

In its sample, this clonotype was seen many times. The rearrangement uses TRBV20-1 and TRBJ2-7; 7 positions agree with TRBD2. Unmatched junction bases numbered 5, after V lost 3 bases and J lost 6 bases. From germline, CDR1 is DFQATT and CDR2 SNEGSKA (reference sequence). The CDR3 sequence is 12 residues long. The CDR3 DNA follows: TGCAGTGCTAGTACTAGCGAGCGCGAGCAGTACTTC. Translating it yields CSASTSEREQYF.

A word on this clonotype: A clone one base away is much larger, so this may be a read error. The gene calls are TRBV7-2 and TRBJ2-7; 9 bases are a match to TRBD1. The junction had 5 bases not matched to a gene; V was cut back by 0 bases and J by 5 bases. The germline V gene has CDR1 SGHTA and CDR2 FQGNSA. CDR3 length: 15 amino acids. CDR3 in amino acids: CASSLAGQGPHEQYF. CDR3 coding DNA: TGTGCCAGCAGCTTAGCGGGACAGGGACCCCACGAGCAGTACTTC.

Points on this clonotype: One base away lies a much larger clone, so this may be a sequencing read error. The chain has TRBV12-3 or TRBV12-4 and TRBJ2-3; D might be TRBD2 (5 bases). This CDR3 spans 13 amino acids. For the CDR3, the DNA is TGTGCCAGCGGTTTAGCGCTACCAGATACGCAGTATTTT. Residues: CASGLALPDTQYF.

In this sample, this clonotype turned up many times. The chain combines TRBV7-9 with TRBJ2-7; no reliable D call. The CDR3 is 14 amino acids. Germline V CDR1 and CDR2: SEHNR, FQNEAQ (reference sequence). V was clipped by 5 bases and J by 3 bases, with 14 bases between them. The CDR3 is CASSPSYGDYEQYF. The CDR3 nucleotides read TGTGCCAGCAGCCCTTCTTATGGGGACTACGAGCAGTACTTC.

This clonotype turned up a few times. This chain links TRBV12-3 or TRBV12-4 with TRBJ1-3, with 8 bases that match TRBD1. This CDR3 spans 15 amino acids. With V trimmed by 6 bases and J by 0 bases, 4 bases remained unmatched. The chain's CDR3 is CASRTGAGSGNTIYF. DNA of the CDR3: TGTGCCAGCAGGACAGGGGCAGGCTCTGGAAACACCATATATTTT.

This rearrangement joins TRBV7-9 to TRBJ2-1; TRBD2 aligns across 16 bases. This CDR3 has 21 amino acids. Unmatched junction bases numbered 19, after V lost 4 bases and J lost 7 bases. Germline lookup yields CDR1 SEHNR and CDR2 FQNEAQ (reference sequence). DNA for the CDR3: TGTGCCAGCAGCTCTCCCGGCGGGACGGGACTAGCGGGAGGGCGAAGGAATGAGCAGTTCTTC. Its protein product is CASSSPGGTGLAGGRRNEQFF.